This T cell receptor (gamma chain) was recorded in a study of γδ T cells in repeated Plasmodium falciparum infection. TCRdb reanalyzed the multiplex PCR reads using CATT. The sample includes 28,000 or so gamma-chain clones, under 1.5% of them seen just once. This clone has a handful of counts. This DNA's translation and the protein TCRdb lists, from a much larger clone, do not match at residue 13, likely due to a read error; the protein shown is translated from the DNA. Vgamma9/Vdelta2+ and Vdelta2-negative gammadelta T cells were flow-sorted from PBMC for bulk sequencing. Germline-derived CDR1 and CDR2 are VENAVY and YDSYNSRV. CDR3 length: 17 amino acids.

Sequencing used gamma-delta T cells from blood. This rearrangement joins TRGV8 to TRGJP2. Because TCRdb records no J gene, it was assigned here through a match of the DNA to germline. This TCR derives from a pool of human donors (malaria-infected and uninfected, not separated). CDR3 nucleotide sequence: TGTGCCACCTGGGATTTTTCGGGTAGGAGTAGTGATTGCATCAAGACGTTT. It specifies CATWDFSGRSSDCIKTF.